The rows below give T cell receptor beta chains drawn from one sample of a study of post-analysis software for immune sequencing data. TCRdb itself ran the PCR reads through MiXCR, one entry per CDR3 protein. The repertoire consists of about 770,000 distinct CDR3 sequences, with just over 45% occurring once and the leading ten covering roughly 4.9%. What was sequenced was blood. The source is a girl aged 10 to 17 with multiple sclerosis. The CDR3 runs from the conserved cysteine through the conserved F or W. A D gene is named only where the DNA matches it firmly. The size field is filled for only some rows; it gives once, few, many or a size class.

j_call clone_size d_call v_call cdr3_nt cdr3_aa
TRBJ2-1 . TRBD2 TRBV2 TGTGCCAGCAGTGAGCTAGCGGGCACCCTGGGGAATGAGCAGTTCTTC CASSELAGTLGNEQFF
TRBJ1-2 few TRBD1 TRBV5-1 TGCGCCAGCAGCCCTGGACAGGATGGCTACACCTTC CASSPGQDGYTF
TRBJ2-1 . . TRBV20-1 TGCAGTGCCTTAGGGTTGTGGGACGATGAGCAGTTCTTC CSALGLWDDEQFF
TRBJ2-1 . . TRBV20-1 TGCAGTGCTAGGACTGCGAGTAATGAGCAGTTCTTC CSARTASNEQFF
TRBJ2-4 . TRBD1 TRBV4-1 TGCGCCAGCAGCCAAGATGGGACAGGGTTGGGGGGCAAAAACATTCAGTACTTC CASSQDGTGLGGKNIQYF
TRBJ2-7 few . TRBV20-1 TGCAGTGCTAGAGGAAGGGCGGGTAGAGGGTATCGCTACGAGCAGTACTTC CSARGRAGRGYRYEQYF
TRBJ2-7 many . TRBV2 TGTGCCAGCGCCCGGAAGCGGTCCTACGAGCAGTACTTC CASARKRSYEQYF
TRBJ2-4 . . TRBV12-3/TRBV12-4 TGTGCCAGCAGTTTCAAATCCATGGGGGGGCTGGCCAAAAACATTCAGTACTTC CASSFKSMGGLAKNIQYF
TRBJ1-2 . TRBD1 TRBV20-1 TGCAGTGCTAAATCGGACAGGAACTATGGCTACACCTTC CSAKSDRNYGYTF
TRBJ2-7 . . TRBV6-5 TGTGCCAGCCGCCGGGACTCGCTAGCCAGGGGTTACGAGCAGTACTTC CASRRDSLARGYEQYF
TRBJ2-7 few . TRBV5-5 TGTGCCAGCAGCAGGCAGGGTACCCTATTCGACGAGCAGTACTTC CASSRQGTLFDEQYF
TRBJ1-1 . . TRBV20-1 TGCAGTGCTAGAGATCTCAAAAGGGAGAACACTGAAGCTTTCTTT CSARDLKRENTEAFF
TRBJ2-5 . . TRBV29-1 TGCAGCGTTTGGTGGACCAGCCAAGAGACCCAGTACTTC CSVWWTSQETQYF
TRBJ1-6 . . TRBV18 TGTGCCAGCTCACCTTTGGGAACTGGAGATAATTCACCCCTCCACTTT CASSPLGTGDNSPLHF
TRBJ2-7 few . TRBV27 TGTGCCAGCAGTCCTGGACTCATCAGCGCCTACGAGCAGTACTTC CASSPGLISAYEQYF
TRBJ2-1 once TRBD2 TRBV20-1 TGCAGTGTTAGAGGCCCCGGTAGCGGGAGCCCCAATGAGCAGTTCTTC CSVRGPGSGSPNEQFF